This T cell receptor beta chain was captured in a study of blood T cells in healthy people across ages. Turning to the study itself: Template switching picked up about one barcoded beta molecule for each two T cells.

Trimming at V came to 5 bases and at J to 5 bases, leaving 20 bases not matched to a gene. The CDR3 is made up of 20 amino acids. Germline V gene data show CDR1 as SGHTA and CDR2 as FQGNSA. Total RNA was isolated from each sample in quantities of at least 6 micrograms. Study results and limitations: Across samples, TCR beta diversity tracked strongly with naive T cell percentage. There was no known CMV status for donors, so expanded clonotype changes were possibly confounded.

On this clonotype: The target antigen is unknown.

For the second PCR, which ran for about 6 to 12 cycles, a sample-barcoded 5' primer and a J-beta primer mix were used. TCRdb re-analysed the 5' RACE reads in MiXCR, keeping a single row per CDR3 protein. The table has 1.5 million to 1.9 million distinct CDR3 sequences, less than 45% seen once. J is TRBJ2-7 and V is TRBV7-2; 14 bases are shared with TRBD2. This clonotype originated in a woman aged 18 to 35 in good health. Sequencing input: blood. Written as DNA, the CDR3 is TGTGCCAGCAGCCCTACCTGGTGGGGGACTAGCGGGAGCGGCCGTGACGAGCAGTACTTC. Translating gives CASSPTWWGTSGSGRDEQYF.